The T cell receptor (beta chain) under discussion was sequenced for a study of blood T cell repertoires in COVID-19. Study background: T cells, B-cell-depleted T cells, or PBMCs supplied cDNA or gDNA.

Germline CDR1 reads LNHDA; CDR2 reads SQIVND (reference sequence). This CDR3 is 15 amino acids long. V lost 1 base and J 0 bases, leaving 9 bases between the germline ends. In the original analysis: Amplified reference gene primers provided the basis for estimating nucleated cell counts. Generated by immunoSEQ multiplex PCR, the TCRdb table keeps only in-frame clones and is missing some. From that table come the V and J calls and clone size; the DNA was used to work out D and trimming. The sample lists about 300,000 clones, approximately 90% seen once, with around 5.9% in the top ten. This chain joins TRBV19 and TRBJ1-2; D is unresolved. The material sequenced was PBMCs or T cells enriched from blood (not recorded which). The TCR comes from a woman younger than 45 who had recovered from COVID-19. The CDR3 sequence is CASSIVRETNYGYTF. CDR3 nucleotide sequence: TGTGCCAGTAGTATAGTTCGGGAGACTAACTATGGCTACACCTTC.